These 21 T cell receptor beta chains share one sample of origin, sequenced in a study of shared clonotypes between healthy human individuals. The table came from immunoSEQ multiplex PCR; TCRdb's copy has only in-frame clones and leaves some out. The data hold roughly 1,500,000 clones, with approximately 98.5% observed a single time. The sequencing sample was made of naive CD4+ T cells sorted from blood. Indicated subset: CD45RA+ positively selected. These receptors all come from a man aged 25-45 years in good health.

The V and J genes are TRBV6-5 and TRBJ1-1, with D maybe TRBD1 (6 bases). Germline CDR1 MNHEY, CDR2 SVGAGI. V dropped 5 bases and J dropped 4 bases, with 17 bases sitting between them. The CDR3 consists of 15 residues. CDR3: CASSRQGTGATEAFF. CDR3 DNA sequence: TGTGCCAGCAGTCGACAAGGGACGGGGGCCACTGAAGCTTTCTTT.

V and J are TRBV5-1 and TRBJ2-2; no clear D. Trimming took 0 bases from V and 8 from J, leaving 11 bases between them. Germline V lookup: CDR1 SGHRS, CDR2 YFSETQ. The CDR3 has 14 amino acids. DNA of the CDR3: TGCGCCAGCAGCTTGGCCGTAGGAGTTGGGGAGCTGTTTTTT. Translation: CASSLAVGVGELFF.

In nucleotides, the CDR3 is TGTGCCAGCAGACTATCGGGACGTCTGGCTTTCTTT. As protein: CASRLSGRLAFF. The rearrangement joins TRBV5-8 to TRBJ1-1; possible D gene TRBD1, 5 bases. The germline CDR1 and CDR2 sequences are SGHTS and YDEGEE. Trimming took 5 bases from V and 11 from J, leaving 16 bases between them. This CDR3 has 12 residues.

The V and J genes are TRBV9 and TRBJ2-6; perhaps D is TRBD1 or TRBD2 (5 bases each). V gave up 0 bases and J gave up 0 bases, with 16 bases separating them. There are 19 residues in the CDR3. Germline V gives CDR1 SGDLS, CDR2 YYNGEE. DNA of the CDR3: TGTGCCAGCAGCGTAGATGGGACGGCGGTTCGCTCTGGGGCCAACGTCCTGACTTTC. This translates into CASSVDGTAVRSGANVLTF.

The V gene is TRBV5-4, the J gene TRBJ2-1; no clear D gene. This CDR3 contains 14 residues. Trimming shortened V by 1 base and J by 4 bases, and 9 bases separated the two germline ends. Germline-derived CDR1 and CDR2 are SGHNT and YYREEE (reference sequence). This chain's CDR3 is CASSLTETYNEQFF. CDR3 bases: TGTGCCAGCAGCTTGACAGAGACATACAATGAGCAGTTCTTC.

This chain connects TRBV5-6 to TRBJ2-2; TRBD1 might be the D (5 bases). The CDR3 length is 13 residues. CDR1 is SGHDT and CDR2 is YYEEEE in the germline V gene. Trimming took 0 bases from V and 7 from J, leaving 7 bases between them. In DNA form, the CDR3 reads TGTGCCAGCAGCTTGGCAGGGCACGGGGAGCTGTTTTTT. The encoded protein is CASSLAGHGELFF.

The chain combines TRBV4-1 with TRBJ2-5; 15 bases are a match to TRBD2. From germline, CDR1 is MGHRA and CDR2 YSYEKL. With 3 bases clipped from V and 0 bases from J, the junction kept 11 bases outside the gene matches. This CDR3 contains 20 residues. Written as DNA, the CDR3 is TGCGCCAGCAGCCAGCGAGGACTAGCGGGAGGGCCGACGTACCAAGAGACCCAGTACTTC. Translation: CASSQRGLAGGPTYQETQYF.

The chain links TRBV5-1 to TRBJ1-1; 7 positions match TRBD1. Trimming removed 3 bases from V and 4 bases from J; junction bases left unmatched: 3. Germline V gene lookup returns CDR1 SGHRS and CDR2 YFSETQ. CDR3 length equals 13 residues. CDR3 bases: TGCGCCAGCAGCTCCCAGGGGGGCACTGAAGCTTTCTTT. This gives the protein CASSSQGGTEAFF.

This chain uses TRBV7-2 with TRBJ2-7; 11 bases are a match to TRBD2. Trimming took 1 base from V and 4 from J; bases not matched to a gene: 3. Germline lookup yields CDR1 SGHTA and CDR2 FQGNSA. This CDR3 has 15 amino acids. CDR3 amino acids: CASSLDSGRVYEQYF. CDR3 DNA: TGTGCCAGCAGCTTAGATAGCGGGAGGGTTTACGAGCAGTACTTC.

This chain joins TRBV16 and TRBJ1-3; unclear D gene. This CDR3 is built from 16 residues. Per the germline V gene, CDR1 is KGHSY and CDR2 is FQNENV. Between the trimmed V and J ends, which lost 1 base and 0 bases, there was a span of 10 bases. CDR3 sequence: CASSQFSGSSGNTIYF. The CDR3, as DNA: TGTGCCAGCAGCCAATTTTCCGGGAGCTCTGGAAACACCATATATTTT.

Notes on this clone: Other DNA sequences in this sample translate to the same CDR3. The chain couples TRBV18 to TRBJ1-1; D is possibly TRBD1 (6 bases). This CDR3 spans 15 amino acids. Germline CDR1 is KGHSH and CDR2 is LQKENI. V lost 0 bases and J lost 0, with 8 bases in between. CDR3 in amino acids: CASSPPGQLNTEAFF. The CDR3 nucleotides read TGTGCCAGCTCACCACCGGGACAACTGAACACTGAAGCTTTCTTT.

The chain uses TRBV6-1 and TRBJ1-5, with D unclear. The V and J ends lost 3 bases and 10 bases respectively, with 13 bases between them. Germline V gene lookup returns CDR1 MNHNS and CDR2 SASEGT. CDR3 length equals 13 residues. This CDR3 is CASSESTRIPQHF. The CDR3 DNA follows: TGTGCCAGCAGTGAGAGTACCAGGATTCCCCAGCATTTT.

V and J are TRBV5-1 and TRBJ1-5; the D is unclear. This CDR3 is built from 14 residues. Trimming pared 4 bases from V and 2 bases from J, leaving 10 bases between. The germline V gene has CDR1 SGHRS and CDR2 YFSETQ. CDR3: CASSISGGNQPQHF. DNA for the CDR3: TGCGCCAGCAGCATTAGTGGGGGCAATCAGCCCCAGCATTTT.

The genes are TRBV9 and TRBJ1-2, with TRBD1 identical over 7 bases. The ends lost 3 bases at V and 4 bases at J; junction bases unmatched: 21. Germline V gene lookup returns CDR1 SGDLS and CDR2 YYNGEE. This CDR3 contains 19 residues. DNA for the CDR3: TGTGCCAGCAGCGGCCCCACATTTACGGAGCGGGACAGCACCTATGGCTACACCTTC. Translating gives CASSGPTFTERDSTYGYTF.

V gene TRBV19 combines with J gene TRBJ2-1; 14 bases agree with TRBD2. V dropped 6 bases and J dropped 2; count of bases not matched to a gene: 6. Per germline, CDR1 LNHDA and CDR2 SQIVND (reference sequence). The CDR3 is 17 amino acids. CDR3 protein: CASSGTSGSKAYNEQFF. CDR3 sequence (DNA): TGTGCCAGTAGCGGGACTAGCGGGAGTAAGGCCTACAATGAGCAGTTCTTC.

V and J are TRBV5-1 and TRBJ2-7; a weak D match, TRBD1 (6 bases). The CDR3 covers 14 residues. Germline V gene sequence: CDR1 SGHRS, CDR2 YFSETQ. V lost 3 bases to trimming and J lost 6 bases, with 16 bases between them. The CDR3 here is CASSWARGLSEQYF. DNA of the CDR3: TGCGCCAGCAGCTGGGCCAGGGGATTGAGCGAGCAGTACTTC.

This rearrangement joins TRBV9 to TRBJ2-7, with 7 bases lining up with TRBD2. The length of the CDR3 is 15 residues. Germline trimming cut 0 bases from V and 1 base from J; bases unmatched to any gene: 4. Germline V gene sequence: CDR1 SGDLS, CDR2 YYNGEE. CDR3: CASSVGVGGSYEQYF. CDR3 nucleotides: TGTGCCAGCAGCGTAGGAGTCGGGGGGTCCTACGAGCAGTACTTC.

The chain recombines TRBV9 with TRBJ2-7; a possible D gene is TRBD2 (5 bases). V was pared by 4 bases and J by 5 bases, with 16 bases between. CDR3 length: 14 residues. CDR1 SGDLS and CDR2 YYNGEE come from the germline V gene. The CDR3 DNA reads as TGTGCCAGCAGCATCGGGAACCGCGGCCACGAGCAGTACTTC. As protein: CASSIGNRGHEQYF.

The chain employs TRBV19 and TRBJ2-6, with TRBD1 matching over 7 bases. The ends lost 7 bases at V and 2 bases at J; junction bases unmatched: 2. Per germline, CDR1 LNHDA and CDR2 SQIVND (reference sequence). The CDR3 has 14 amino acids. Written as DNA, the CDR3 is TGTGCCAGTAACAGGGGCCCTGGGGCCAACGTCCTGACTTTC. It codes for CASNRGPGANVLTF. Complete variable domain (other parts from reference TRBV19 and TRBJ2-6): DGGITQSPKYLFRKEGQNVTLSCEQNLNHDAMYWYRQDPGQGLRLIYYSQIVNDFQKGDIAEGYSVSREKKESFPLTVTSAQKNPTAFYLCASNRGPGANVLTFGAGSRLTVL.

This rearrangement joins TRBV6-6 to TRBJ2-3; 8 nucleotides agree with TRBD2. The CDR3 totals 15 residues. Germline lookup yields CDR1 MNHNY and CDR2 SVGAGI (reference sequence). Trimming at V came to 6 bases and at J to 0 bases, leaving 5 bases not matched to a gene. CDR3 in DNA: TGTGCCAGCAGCCCACTAGCGGAGAGCACAGATACGCAGTATTTT. It yields the protein CASSPLAESTDTQYF.

V gene TRBV5-8 combines with J gene TRBJ1-1; D unresolved. CDR3 length equals 15 residues. Germline CDR1 reads SGHTS; CDR2 reads YDEGEE. The V end was cut by 0 bases, the J end by 3 bases, with 12 bases between. The CDR3 region is CASSLELGRDTEAFF. The CDR3 nucleotides are TGTGCCAGCAGCTTGGAACTGGGTCGAGACACTGAAGCTTTCTTT. The variable domain in full, with the rest retrieved from reference TRBV5-8 and TRBJ1-1, is EAGVTQSPTHLIKTRGQQATLRCSPISGHTSVYWYQQALGLGLQFLLWYDEGEERNRGNFPPRFSGRQFPNYSSELNVNALELEDSALYLCASSLELGRDTEAFFGQGTRLTVV.